Reported below is one T cell receptor (beta chain). This entry comes from a study of blood T cell repertoires in COVID-19. Turning to the study itself: COVID-19 samples, acute and convalescent, were from the United States, Italy and Spain. In each case, the material was cDNA or gDNA derived from T cells, B-cell-depleted T cells, or PBMCs.

Germline V lookup: CDR1 MDHEN, CDR2 SYDVKM. The CDR3 has 16 amino acids. With 4 bases removed from V and 1 base from J, the gap between germline ends came to 13 bases. In the original processing: Scientists estimated how many nucleated cells there were by amplifying reference gene primers. The assay was immunoSEQ multiplex PCR, and TCRdb's table has in-frame clones only and misses some. The DNA gave D and trimming, while V, J and clone size come from that table. The repertoire holds about 160,000 clones, with approximately 80% as singletons. Material: peripheral blood. This receptor was obtained from a woman aged 80 or over with acute or convalescent COVID-19. The chain is built from TRBV28 and TRBJ2-2; D may be TRBD1 (5 bases). In DNA form, the CDR3 reads TGTGCCAGCAGTTCCCCGGGCACAGGGAACACCGGGGAGCTGTTTTTT. Translating it yields CASSSPGTGNTGELFF.